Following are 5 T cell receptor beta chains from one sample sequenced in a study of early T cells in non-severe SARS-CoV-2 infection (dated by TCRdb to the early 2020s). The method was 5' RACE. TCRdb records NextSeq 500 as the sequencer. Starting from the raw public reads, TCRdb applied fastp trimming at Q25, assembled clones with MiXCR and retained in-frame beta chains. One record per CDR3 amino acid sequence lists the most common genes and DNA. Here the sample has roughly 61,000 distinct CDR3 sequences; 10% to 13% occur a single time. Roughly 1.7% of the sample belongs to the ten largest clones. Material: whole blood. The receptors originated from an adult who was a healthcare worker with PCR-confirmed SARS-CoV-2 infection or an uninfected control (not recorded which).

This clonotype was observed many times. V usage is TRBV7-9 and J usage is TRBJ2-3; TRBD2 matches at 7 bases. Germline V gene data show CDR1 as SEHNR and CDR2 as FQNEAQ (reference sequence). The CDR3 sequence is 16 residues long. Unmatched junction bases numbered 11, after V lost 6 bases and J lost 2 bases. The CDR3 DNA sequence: TGTGCCAGCAGAGCCCTTGGGGCGGGGGACACAGATACGCAGTATTTT. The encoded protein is CASRALGAGDTDTQYF. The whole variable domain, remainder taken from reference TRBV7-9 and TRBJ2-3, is DTGVSQNPRHKITKRGQNVTFRCDPISEHNRLYWYRQTLGQGPEFLTYFQNEAQLEKSRLLSDRFSAERPKGSFSTLEIQRTEQGDSAMYLCASRALGAGDTDTQYFGPGTRLTVL.

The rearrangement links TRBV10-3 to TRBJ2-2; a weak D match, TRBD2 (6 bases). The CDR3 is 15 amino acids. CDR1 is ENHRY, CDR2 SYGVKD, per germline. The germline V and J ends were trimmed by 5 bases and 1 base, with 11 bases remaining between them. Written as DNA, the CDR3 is TGTGCCATCAGTCCGGGACTCCTGAACACCGGGGAGCTGTTTTTT. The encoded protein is CAISPGLLNTGELFF.

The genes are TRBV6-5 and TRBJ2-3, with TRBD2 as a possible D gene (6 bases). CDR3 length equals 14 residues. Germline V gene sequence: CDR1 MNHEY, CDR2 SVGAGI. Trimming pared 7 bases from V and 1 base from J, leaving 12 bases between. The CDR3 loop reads CASTRTGGTDTQYF. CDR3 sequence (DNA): TGTGCCAGCACTCGAACGGGAGGCACAGATACGCAGTATTTT.

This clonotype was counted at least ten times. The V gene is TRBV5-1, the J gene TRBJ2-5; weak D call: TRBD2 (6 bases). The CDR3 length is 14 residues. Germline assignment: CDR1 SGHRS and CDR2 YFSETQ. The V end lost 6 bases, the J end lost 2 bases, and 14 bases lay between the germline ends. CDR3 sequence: CASNGGGVQETQYF. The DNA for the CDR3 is TGCGCCAGCAACGGCGGAGGGGTTCAAGAGACCCAGTACTTC.

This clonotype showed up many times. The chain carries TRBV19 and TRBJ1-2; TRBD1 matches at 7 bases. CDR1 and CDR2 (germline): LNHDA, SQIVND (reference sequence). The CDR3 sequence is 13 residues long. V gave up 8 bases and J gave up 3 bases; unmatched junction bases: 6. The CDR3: CASRSDRDYGYTF. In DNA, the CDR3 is TGTGCCAGTCGCAGCGACAGGGACTATGGCTACACCTTC. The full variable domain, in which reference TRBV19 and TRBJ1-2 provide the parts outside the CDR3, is DGGITQSPKYLFRKEGQNVTLSCEQNLNHDAMYWYRQDPGQGLRLIYYSQIVNDFQKGDIAEGYSVSREKKESFPLTVTSAQKNPTAFYLCASRSDRDYGYTFGSGTRLTVV.